These 15 T cell receptor beta chains share one sample of origin, sequenced in a study of glioma-infiltrating T cells. Using RNA template, CDR3s of TCR alpha and beta were amplified with iRepertoire arm-PCR. TCRdb re-analysed the multiplex PCR reads in MiXCR, keeping a single row per CDR3 protein. The table shows 20,000 to 25,000 distinct CDR3 sequences, with roughly 24% occurring only once. The sample comprised glioma tissue, nonneoplastic brain tissue, or PBMCs (not recorded which). The receptor set was obtained from a human donor with low-grade glioma or glioblastoma, undergoing nonglioma brain surgery, or in good health (not recorded which).

The chain employs TRBV7-3 and TRBJ1-4; D is ambiguous. CDR1 and CDR2 from the germline V gene are SGHTA and FQGTGA. The CDR3 is made up of 14 amino acids. Trimming cost V 5 bases and J 6 bases, with 13 bases left between them. CDR3 amino acids: CASSPSGNDEKLFF. In DNA, the CDR3 is TGTGCCAGCAGCCCCTCGGGCAACGATGAAAAACTGTTTTTT.

This clonotype was seen more than once but under ten times. The gene calls are TRBV20-1 and TRBJ2-3; perhaps TRBD2 as D (5 bases). Trimming shortened V by 5 bases and J by 4 bases, and 22 bases separated the two germline ends. Germline values: CDR1 DFQATT, CDR2 SNEGSKA (reference sequence). The CDR3 spans 16 residues. CDR3 sequence: CSASQPGIFPSDTQYF. The CDR3, as DNA: TGCAGTGCTTCACAGCCGGGGATTTTCCCTTCAGATACGCAGTATTTT.

A few counts support this clonotype. The chain combines TRBV12-3 or TRBV12-4 with TRBJ2-1, with 12 nucleotides matching TRBD2. The CDR3 has 15 residues. Trimming took 3 bases from V and 7 from J; bases not matched to a gene: 4. CDR3 sequence (DNA): TGTGCCAGCAGTTTGAGACTAGCGGGGGAGAATGAGCAGTTCTTC. As protein: CASSLRLAGENEQFF.

This clonotype was counted ten times or more. J is TRBJ2-1 and V is TRBV7-2; the D is unclear. The CDR3 runs 12 residues. Trimming took off 1 base at V and 14 bases at J, with 12 bases between the two ends. Germline V lookup: CDR1 SGHTA, CDR2 FQGNSA. The DNA for the CDR3 is TGTGCCAGCAGCTTAGGACCGGTACGAGAGTTCTTC. Translation: CASSLGPVREFF.

Many counts were recorded for this clonotype. The J gene is TRBJ1-6, the V gene TRBV14; D is undetermined. The germline V gene has CDR1 SGHDN and CDR2 FVKESK. This CDR3 spans 13 amino acids. V dropped 3 bases and J dropped 9 bases, with 9 bases sitting between them. In nucleotides, the CDR3 is TGTGCCAGCAGCCAGGGTCGAACTTCACCCCTCCACTTT. Its protein is CASSQGRTSPLHF.

This rearrangement joins TRBV7-9 to TRBJ2-6; no firm D call. This CDR3 is built from 16 residues. Trimming took off 3 bases at V and 0 bases at J, with 9 bases between the two ends. Germline V gene data show CDR1 as SEHNR and CDR2 as FQNEAQ (reference sequence). For the CDR3, the DNA is TGTGCCAGCAGCTTTTACCTTACCTCTGGGGCCAACGTCCTGACTTTC. Amino acid sequence: CASSFYLTSGANVLTF.

This clonotype has at least ten counts. The genes are TRBV6-1 and TRBJ1-1, with no clear D. The CDR3 totals 14 residues. V dropped 6 bases and J dropped 1 base, with 12 bases sitting between them. Germline V gene lookup returns CDR1 MNHNS and CDR2 SASEGT. CDR3 residues: CASSRDLGNTEAFF. CDR3 DNA sequence: TGTGCCAGCAGCCGGGATCTTGGGAACACTGAAGCTTTCTTT.

This clonotype was seen at least ten times. The gene calls are TRBV27 and TRBJ1-4; possibly TRBD1 for D (5 bases). The V gene's germline CDR1 is MNHEY and CDR2 SMNVEV (reference sequence). The V gene lost 0 bases and the J gene lost 8 bases, with 13 bases spanning the gap. This CDR3 comprises 15 residues. The CDR3 reads CASSLSGTRLEKLFF. CDR3 sequence (DNA): TGTGCCAGCAGTTTATCCGGGACTCGTCTAGAAAAACTGTTTTTT.

Concerning this clonotype itself: This may be a read error: a much more frequent sequence differs by one nucleotide. This chain links TRBV2 with TRBJ2-5; D might be TRBD1 (6 bases). The germline CDR1 and CDR2 sequences are SNHLY and FYNNEI. This CDR3 is 12 amino acids long. Trimming took 9 bases from V and 5 from J, leaving 13 bases between them. In nucleotides, the CDR3 is TGTGCCAGGAGCGGACAGACGGAGACCCAGTACTTC. Its translation is CARSGQTETQYF.

V usage is TRBV12-3 or TRBV12-4 and J usage is TRBJ1-3; tentatively, D is TRBD1 (6 bases). This CDR3 spans 14 amino acids. Between the trimmed V and J ends, which lost 5 bases and 4 bases, there was a span of 12 bases. The CDR3 sequence: CASSRTAGGNTIYF. CDR3 nucleotide sequence: TGTGCCAGCAGTCGGACAGCAGGAGGAAACACCATATATTTT.

The sample holds many counts of this clonotype. J is TRBJ1-5 and V is TRBV20-1, with unresolved D. V was trimmed by 6 bases and J by 1 base, leaving 16 bases between them. The germline V gene encodes CDR1 DFQATT and CDR2 SNEGSKA (reference sequence). CDR3 length: 15 amino acids. The CDR3 here is CSAHEGSGSNQPQHF. Written as DNA, the CDR3 is TGCAGTGCCCACGAGGGAAGTGGAAGCAATCAGCCCCAGCATTTT.

This clonotype was detected ten times or more. The chain carries TRBV11-3 and TRBJ2-3; 8 nucleotides align to TRBD2. CDR1 and CDR2 (germline): SGHNT, YENEEA. V lost 5 bases to trimming and J lost 6 bases; unmatched junction nucleotides: 4. The CDR3 has 13 residues. The chain's CDR3 is CASSLREGDTQYF. The CDR3 DNA reads TGTGCCAGCAGCCTTCGGGAGGGCGATACGCAGTATTTT.

This clonotype was counted only a few times. The chain uses TRBV19 and TRBJ1-5, with D uncertain. With 9 bases removed from V and 2 bases from J, the gap between germline ends came to 5 bases. This CDR3 contains 11 residues. Germline V lookup: CDR1 LNHDA, CDR2 SQIVND (reference sequence). CDR3 bases: TGTGCCAGCGGCGGCAATCAGCCCCAGCATTTT. This gives the protein CASGGNQPQHF.

Relative to its sample, this clonotype is medium-sized (0.01 to 0.1%). This sequence joins TRBV6-1 and TRBJ2-1, with TRBD2 matching 8 bases. V gave up 5 bases and J gave up 10 bases; unmatched junction bases: 7. The germline V gene has CDR1 MNHNS and CDR2 SASEGT. The CDR3 sequence is 13 residues long. CDR3 nucleotide sequence: TGTGCCAGCAGTCCCGGGGGGGCGAGGGAGCAGTTCTTC. Protein sequence: CASSPGGAREQFF.

This clonotype was found a few times. The genes are TRBV5-4 and TRBJ1-1; D possibly corresponds to TRBD1 (6 bases). The germline V gene encodes CDR1 SGHNT and CDR2 YYREEE (reference sequence). This CDR3 has 16 amino acids. Trimming took off 4 bases at V and 4 bases at J, with 20 bases between the two ends. The CDR3 DNA follows: TGTGCCAGCAGCCCGGGGGGGGTCGGAGGGGGCACTGAAGCTTTCTTT. Its protein product is CASSPGGVGGGTEAFF.